Each of the 17 T cell receptor beta chains below was sequenced from the same sample in a study of T-cell reconstitution after alpha-beta-depleted transplantation in children. The authors prepared the TCRbeta library with unique molecular identifiers. Via MiXCR, TCRdb re-called the PCR reads, giving one row per CDR3 protein. The sample has 200,000 to 250,000 distinct CDR3 sequences; approximately 9.5% are singletons. Here the sequenced sample was PBMCs from the stem cell graft donor, taken from the stem cell graft. All receptors come from a human donor who donated a stem cell graft to a child with acute lymphoblastic leukemia.

This clonotype was seen a handful of times. The chain has TRBV5-8 and TRBJ1-5; 10 bases fit TRBD1. CDR3 length: 15 amino acids. With 4 bases clipped from V and 7 bases from J, the junction kept 8 bases outside the gene matches. The germline CDR1 and CDR2 sequences are SGHTS and YDEGEE. CDR3 sequence: CASSRGTGDGQPQHF. The CDR3 coding sequence is TGTGCCAGCAGCCGCGGGACAGGGGACGGACAGCCCCAGCATTTT. The variable domain in full, completed from reference TRBV5-8 and TRBJ1-5, reads EAGVTQSPTHLIKTRGQQATLRCSPISGHTSVYWYQQALGLGLQFLLWYDEGEERNRGNFPPRFSGRQFPNYSSELNVNALELEDSALYLCASSRGTGDGQPQHFGDGTRLSIL.

At least ten counts were recorded for this clonotype. V and J are TRBV20-1 and TRBJ2-1; no clear D. Germline-derived CDR1 and CDR2 are DFQATT and SNEGSKA (reference sequence). V dropped 0 bases and J dropped 0 bases, with 9 bases sitting between them. This CDR3 contains 15 residues. DNA of the CDR3: TGCAGTGCTAGAGAGGGCTCGAGCTCCTACAATGAGCAGTTCTTC. It is translated as CSAREGSSSYNEQFF.

This clonotype has more than one count but fewer than ten. V usage is TRBV12-3 or TRBV12-4 and J usage is TRBJ2-7; D could derive from TRBD1 or TRBD2 (5 bases each). CDR3 length: 15 amino acids. Trimming left V 6 bases short and J 4 bases short, with 19 bases between. This CDR3 reads CASRLRDADTYEQYF. DNA for the CDR3: TGTGCCAGCAGACTCCGGGACGCGGATACTTACGAGCAGTACTTC.

There are many counts of this clonotype. The chain is built from TRBV20-1 and TRBJ2-3; a weak D match, TRBD1 (6 bases). CDR3 length: 15 amino acids. V gave up 3 bases and J gave up 1 base, with 14 bases separating them. From germline, CDR1 is DFQATT and CDR2 SNEGSKA (reference sequence). The CDR3 DNA is TGCAGTGCTAGCCCCACAGGGTCCGGCACAGATACGCAGTATTTT. Translation gives CSASPTGSGTDTQYF.

This clonotype showed up just a few times. The chain combines TRBV6-5 with TRBJ2-7; D unclear. This CDR3 spans 17 amino acids. In germline, CDR1 is MNHEY, CDR2 SVGAGI. V shed 0 bases and J shed 0 bases, with 15 bases lying between them. The CDR3 loop reads CASSYSLSAGYSYEQYF. CDR3 sequence (DNA): TGTGCCAGCAGTTACTCGCTATCGGCCGGATACTCCTACGAGCAGTACTTC.

This clonotype was recorded at least ten times. CDR3 amino acids: CSARVGVETQYF. CDR3 nucleotide sequence: TGCAGTGCTAGAGTCGGCGTGGAGACCCAGTACTTC. This chain links TRBV20-1 with TRBJ2-5; D unresolved. This CDR3 has 12 amino acids. CDR1 DFQATT and CDR2 SNEGSKA come from the germline V gene (reference sequence). Trimming stripped 1 base from V and 5 bases from J, with 8 bases between.

This clonotype was counted a few times. V and J are TRBV5-1 and TRBJ1-1; TRBD1 is a possible D gene (5 bases). Between the trimmed V and J ends, which lost 4 bases and 1 base, there was a span of 11 bases. Germline V gene lookup returns CDR1 SGHRS and CDR2 YFSETQ. This CDR3 has 14 amino acids. This chain's CDR3 is CASSPDSGNTEAFF. The CDR3 DNA sequence: TGCGCCAGCAGCCCCGACAGCGGGAACACTGAAGCTTTCTTT.

There are a few counts of this clonotype. The genes are TRBV7-9 and TRBJ1-2; D remains unclear. Looked up from germline, CDR1 is SEHNR and CDR2 is FQNEAQ (reference sequence). CDR3 size: 14 residues. Trimming cost V 5 bases and J 1 base, with 11 bases left between them. Here the CDR3 DNA reads TGTGCCAGCAGCCGGGATCCCGTTAACTATGGCTACACCTTC. It encodes CASSRDPVNYGYTF.

CDR3 DNA sequence: TGTGCTAGTGGTTTTGGGTTTGGCAGCAGCTATGGCTACACCTTC. The encoded protein is CASGFGFGSSYGYTF. The rearrangement uses TRBV12-5 and TRBJ1-2; D remains ambiguous. The CDR3 extends over 15 amino acids. Trimming removed 3 bases at V and 4 bases at J, with 15 bases between. Germline lookup yields CDR1 LGHNT and CDR2 FRNRAP.

This clonotype occurred a few times. J is TRBJ2-2 and V is TRBV13; D uncertain. V was clipped by 1 base and J by 6 bases, with 6 bases between them. Germline CDR1 is PRHDT and CDR2 is FYEKMQ (reference sequence). CDR3 length equals 13 residues. CDR3 region: CASSLEAAGELFF. CDR3 in DNA: TGTGCCAGCAGCTTAGAGGCCGCCGGGGAGCTGTTTTTT.

This clonotype was seen ten or more times. CDR3 in DNA: TGTGCCAGCAGAAGCGCGGGGGGCTCTTACGAGCAGTACTTC. Protein: CASRSAGGSYEQYF. V is TRBV6-1 and J is TRBJ2-7, with TRBD2 matching over 8 bases. Germline lookup yields CDR1 MNHNS and CDR2 SASEGT. This CDR3 has 14 amino acids. V shed 6 bases and J 4 bases; nucleotides not matched to a gene: 8.

This clonotype has more than one count but fewer than ten. This chain uses TRBV5-1 with TRBJ2-1, with 10 bases lining up with TRBD2. The CDR3 is made up of 19 amino acids. CDR1 SGHRS and CDR2 YFSETQ come from the germline V gene. V dropped 0 bases and J dropped 0; count of bases not matched to a gene: 9. CDR3 coding DNA: TGCGCCAGCAGCTTGGTCGCTAGCGGGGGCGCCGCCTCCTACAATGAGCAGTTCTTC. The encoded protein is CASSLVASGGAASYNEQFF.

This clonotype was seen a few times. V is TRBV4-2 and J is TRBJ1-1, with D unresolved. The CDR3 sequence is 18 residues long. The germline gives CDR1 LGHNA, CDR2 YNFKEQ. V was clipped by 0 bases and J by 0 bases, with 17 bases between them. The CDR3 spells CASSQERGEGGLNTEAFF. The CDR3 DNA reads TGTGCCAGCAGCCAAGAACGGGGAGAGGGAGGTTTGAACACTGAAGCTTTCTTT.

The chain has TRBV13 and TRBJ1-5, with a tentative D call TRBD1 (6 bases). The V gene lost 6 bases and the J gene lost 6 bases, with 24 bases spanning the gap. The CDR3 sequence is 17 residues long. The germline V gene has CDR1 PRHDT and CDR2 FYEKMQ (reference sequence). This CDR3 reads CASSLTRGGYQGQPQHF. CDR3 coding DNA: TGTGCCAGCAGTTTGACCCGGGGGGGCTACCAAGGTCAGCCCCAGCATTTT.

This clonotype was seen repeatedly, ten times or more. The chain combines TRBV6-6 with TRBJ1-1; D unclear. Germline V gene sequence: CDR1 MNHNY, CDR2 SVGAGI (reference sequence). The CDR3 loop spans 10 amino acids. Deletions cut 10 bases from V and 4 bases from J, with 7 bases between. The CDR3: CATLRTEAFF. The CDR3 DNA follows: TGTGCCACATTACGCACTGAAGCTTTCTTT.

This clonotype was detected many times. The chain employs TRBV5-1 and TRBJ2-2; D perhaps matches TRBD1 (5 bases). Between the trimmed V and J ends, which lost 0 bases and 10 bases, there was a span of 13 bases. CDR3 length equals 14 residues. The V gene's germline CDR1 is SGHRS and CDR2 YFSETQ. The CDR3 bases are TGCGCCAGCAGCTTGGCAGGGCCCGGAGTGGAGCTGTTTTTT. Translation: CASSLAGPGVELFF.

There are many counts of this clonotype. The genes are TRBV27 and TRBJ2-7, with a possible D match to TRBD1 (5 bases). Trimming cost V 4 bases and J 3 bases, with 16 bases left between them. The CDR3 spans 15 residues. CDR1 is MNHEY and CDR2 is SMNVEV in the germline V gene (reference sequence). The CDR3 bases are TGTGCCAGCAGTTCCGTCCGATACAGGCTCTACGAGCAGTACTTC. Protein sequence: CASSSVRYRLYEQYF.